This note documents a single TCR beta chain sequence. In the study's own analysis: Reference gene primer amplification in the assay estimated nucleated cell counts. Clones were read by immunoSEQ multiplex PCR, and TCRdb kept only the in-frame ones, dropping some. The DNA gave D and trimming, while V, J and clone size come from that table. The sample contains tens of thousands of clones, about 88% of which appear only once. This specimen comes from a study of blood T cell repertoires in COVID-19. Study-level information: The United States, Italy and Spain supplied acute and convalescent COVID-19 samples.

The V and J ends lost 0 bases and 8 bases respectively, with 16 bases between them. Germline assignment: CDR1 MNHEY and CDR2 SVGAGI. CDR3 size: 15 residues. This sequence joins TRBV6-5 and TRBJ1-2, with unresolved D. The sequence was obtained from a man older than 75 with active or convalescent COVID-19. Sequenced material: peripheral blood. In nucleotides, the CDR3 is TGTGCCAGCAGTTACTCGAACGCGGGCGCTAACGGCTACACCTTC. Translating gives CASSYSNAGANGYTF.